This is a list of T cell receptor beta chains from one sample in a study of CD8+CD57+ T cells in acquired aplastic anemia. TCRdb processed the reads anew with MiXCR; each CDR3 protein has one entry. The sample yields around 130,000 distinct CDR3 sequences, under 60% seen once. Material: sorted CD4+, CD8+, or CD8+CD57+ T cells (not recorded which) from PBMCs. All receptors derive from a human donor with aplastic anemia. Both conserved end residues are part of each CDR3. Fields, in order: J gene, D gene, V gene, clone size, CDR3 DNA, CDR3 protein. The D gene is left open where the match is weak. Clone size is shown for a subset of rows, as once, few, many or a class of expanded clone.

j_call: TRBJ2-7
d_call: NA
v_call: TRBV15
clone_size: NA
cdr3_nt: TGTGCCACCAGCAGCATCGGCCAGGGCTACGAGCAGTACTTC
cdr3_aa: CATSSIGQGYEQYF

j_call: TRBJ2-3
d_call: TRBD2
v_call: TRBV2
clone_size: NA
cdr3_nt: TGTGCCACAGCGGGGGTCTCAGCAGATACGCAGTATTTT
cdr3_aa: CATAGVSADTQYF

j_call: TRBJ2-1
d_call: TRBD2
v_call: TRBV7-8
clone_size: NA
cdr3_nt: TGTGCCAGCGGAAAGCGGGACTGGGTCTACAATGAGCAGTTCTTC
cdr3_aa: CASGKRDWVYNEQFF

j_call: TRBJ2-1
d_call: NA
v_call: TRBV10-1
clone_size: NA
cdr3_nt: TGCGCCAGCAGTGCAGGGGACGGGGGACCTTACAATGAGCAGTTCTTC
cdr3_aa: CASSAGDGGPYNEQFF

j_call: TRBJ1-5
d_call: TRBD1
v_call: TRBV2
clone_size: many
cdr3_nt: TGTGCCAGCAACGCAGGGGGGACAGCCAATCAGCCCCAGCATTTT
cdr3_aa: CASNAGGTANQPQHF

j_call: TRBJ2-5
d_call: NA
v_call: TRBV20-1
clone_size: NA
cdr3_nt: TGCAGTGCCAGTGGCTGGGGCCTGAGGGAGGAGACCCAGTACTTC
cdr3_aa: CSASGWGLREETQYF

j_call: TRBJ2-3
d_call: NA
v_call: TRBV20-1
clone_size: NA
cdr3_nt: TGCAGTGCTAGTCCCGAAAGGTGGACAGATACGCAGTATTTT
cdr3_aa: CSASPERWTDTQYF

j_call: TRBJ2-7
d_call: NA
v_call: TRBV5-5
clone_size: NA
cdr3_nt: TGTGCCAGCAGCTTTGCCACGACGTCGGCGACCTACGAGCAGTACTTC
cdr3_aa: CASSFATTSATYEQYF

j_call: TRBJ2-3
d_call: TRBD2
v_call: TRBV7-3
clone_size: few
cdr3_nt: TGTGCCAGCAGCCCGACTAGCTGGGATACGCAGTATTTT
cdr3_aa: CASSPTSWDTQYF

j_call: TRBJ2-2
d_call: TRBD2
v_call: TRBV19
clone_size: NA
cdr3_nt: TGTGCCAGTAGTATTGGGTGGACTAGCCCCGGGGAGCTGTTTTTT
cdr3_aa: CASSIGWTSPGELFF

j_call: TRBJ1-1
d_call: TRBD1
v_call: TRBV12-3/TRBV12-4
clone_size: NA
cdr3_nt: TGTGCCAGCAGTTTAGGCAGGGGGAGGACTGAAGCTTTCTTT
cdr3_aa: CASSLGRGRTEAFF

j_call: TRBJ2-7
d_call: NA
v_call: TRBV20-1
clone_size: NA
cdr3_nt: TGCAGTGTGCGGGAAATCTCCTACGAGCAGTACTTC
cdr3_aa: CSVREISYEQYF

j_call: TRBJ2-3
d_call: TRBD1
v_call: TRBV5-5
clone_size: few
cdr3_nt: TGTGCCAGCAGCATCAGGGGGATTTCAGGGGATACGCAGTATTTT
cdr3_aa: CASSIRGISGDTQYF

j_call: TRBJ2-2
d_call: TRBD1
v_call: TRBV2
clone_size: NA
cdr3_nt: TGTGCCAACGGAGGACAGGGCGACGGGGAGCTGTTTTTT
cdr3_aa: CANGGQGDGELFF

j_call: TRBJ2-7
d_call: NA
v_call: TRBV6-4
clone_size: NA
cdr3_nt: TGTGCCAGCAGTGCCGTACCTGGGGGCACCTACGAGCAGTACTTC
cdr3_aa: CASSAVPGGTYEQYF

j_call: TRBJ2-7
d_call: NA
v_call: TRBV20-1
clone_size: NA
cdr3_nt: TGCAGTGCTAGAGGTCATGAGACTACGGCTCAGTACTTC
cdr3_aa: CSARGHETTAQYF

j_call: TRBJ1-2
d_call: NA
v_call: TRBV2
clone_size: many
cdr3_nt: TGTGCCAGCAGTGAAGCGCTCGGGACCCTTTATGGCTACACCTTC
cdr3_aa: CASSEALGTLYGYTF

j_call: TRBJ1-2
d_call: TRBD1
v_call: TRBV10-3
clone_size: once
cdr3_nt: TGTGCCATCAGTGAGCCCCCGGGACAGGGGGCTGGGGGCTACACCTTC
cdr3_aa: CAISEPPGQGAGGYTF

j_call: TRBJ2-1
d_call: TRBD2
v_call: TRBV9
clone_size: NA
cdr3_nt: TGTGCCAGCAGCGTAGAGGGACTAGCGGGAATGGATGAGCAGTTCTTC
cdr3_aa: CASSVEGLAGMDEQFF

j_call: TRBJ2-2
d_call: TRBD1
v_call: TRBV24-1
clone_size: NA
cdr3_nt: TGTGCCAGCAGTTTTACCCCCGGGACAGGGGATCGGGAGCTGTTTTTT
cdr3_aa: CASSFTPGTGDRELFF

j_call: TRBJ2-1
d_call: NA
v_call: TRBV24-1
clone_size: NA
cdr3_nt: TGTGCCACCAGTGATTTTACAGGCTACAATGAGCAGTTCTTC
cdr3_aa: CATSDFTGYNEQFF

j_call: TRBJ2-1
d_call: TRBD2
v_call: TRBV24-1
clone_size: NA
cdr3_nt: TGTGCCACCAGCGGGACTAGGCTGAATGAGCAGTTCTTC
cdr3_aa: CATSGTRLNEQFF

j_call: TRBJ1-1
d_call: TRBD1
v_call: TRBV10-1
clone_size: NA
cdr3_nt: TGCGCCAGCAGATTGACAGGGCACACTGAAGCTTTCTTT
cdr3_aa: CASRLTGHTEAFF

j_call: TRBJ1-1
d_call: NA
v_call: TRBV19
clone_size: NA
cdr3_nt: TGTGCCAGTACCAAAGACATCGCGAGGCAAGCTTTCTTT
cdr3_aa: CASTKDIARQAFF

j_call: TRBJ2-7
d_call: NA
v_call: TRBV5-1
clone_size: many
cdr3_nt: TGCGCCAGCAGCTTGCGGCGTAACTCCTACGAGCAGTACTTC
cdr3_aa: CASSLRRNSYEQYF

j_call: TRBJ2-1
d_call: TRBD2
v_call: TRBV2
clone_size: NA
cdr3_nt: TGTGCCAGCAGTGGGGGACTAGCGGGCTACAATGAGCAGTTCTTC
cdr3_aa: CASSGGLAGYNEQFF

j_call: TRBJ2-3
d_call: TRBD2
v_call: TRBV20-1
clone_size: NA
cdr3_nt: TGCAGTGCTCGGGGGCCCGGACTAGCGGGAGGGAGGACAGATACGCAGTATTTT
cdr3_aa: CSARGPGLAGGRTDTQYF

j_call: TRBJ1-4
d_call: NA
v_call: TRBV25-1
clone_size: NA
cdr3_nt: TGTGCCAGCAGTAGTGGGGACGGAAGGCGTGAAAAACTGTTTTTT
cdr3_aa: CASSSGDGRREKLFF

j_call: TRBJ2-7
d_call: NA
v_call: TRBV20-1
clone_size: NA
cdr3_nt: TGCAGTGCTAGAGAACTTGGGACCACCTACGAGCAGTACTTC
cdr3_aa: CSARELGTTYEQYF

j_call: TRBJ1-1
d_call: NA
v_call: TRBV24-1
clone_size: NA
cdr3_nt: TGTGCCACCAGTGATCCTAGGACGGGGAACACTGAAGCTTTCTTT
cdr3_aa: CATSDPRTGNTEAFF

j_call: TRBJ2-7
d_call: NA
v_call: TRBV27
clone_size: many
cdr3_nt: TGTGCCAGCAGCACTAGCTCCTACGAGCAGTACTTC
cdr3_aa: CASSTSSYEQYF

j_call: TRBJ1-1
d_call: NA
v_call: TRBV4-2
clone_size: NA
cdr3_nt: TGTGCCAGCAGCCAAGTACAGACAGATGCGAACACTGAGGCTTTCTTT
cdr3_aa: CASSQVQTDANTEAFF

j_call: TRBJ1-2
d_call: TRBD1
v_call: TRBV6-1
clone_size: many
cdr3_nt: TGTGCCAGCAGTCAGGACACTGGACAGGGTTATGGCTACACCTTC
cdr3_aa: CASSQDTGQGYGYTF

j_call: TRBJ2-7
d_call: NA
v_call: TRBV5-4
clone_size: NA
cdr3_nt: TGTGCCAGCAGCTCCAGGGGTTCCAAAGCCTACGAGCAGTACTTC
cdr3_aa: CASSSRGSKAYEQYF

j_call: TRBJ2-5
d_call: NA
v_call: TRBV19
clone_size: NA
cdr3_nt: TGTGCCAGTAGTATTGGGCCCCCGGGCAGCGTACTACAAGAGACCCAGTACTTC
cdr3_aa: CASSIGPPGSVLQETQYF

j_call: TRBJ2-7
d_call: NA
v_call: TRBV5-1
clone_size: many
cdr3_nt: TGCGCCAGCAGCTTGCGTGGGGGGCAATACGAGCAGTACTTC
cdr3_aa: CASSLRGGQYEQYF

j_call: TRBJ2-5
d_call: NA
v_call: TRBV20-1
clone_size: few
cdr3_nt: TGCAGTGCCCAAGAGCTGGGCAGCCAAGAGACCCAGTACTTC
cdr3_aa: CSAQELGSQETQYF

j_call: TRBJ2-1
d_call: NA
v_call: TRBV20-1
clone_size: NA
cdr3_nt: TGCAGTGCCCGGTCTATCAATGAGCAGTTCTTC
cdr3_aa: CSARSINEQFF

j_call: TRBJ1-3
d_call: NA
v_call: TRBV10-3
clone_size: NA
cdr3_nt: TGTGCCATCAGTAGCAGGGGTGCCTCTGGAAACACCATATATTTT
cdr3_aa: CAISSRGASGNTIYF

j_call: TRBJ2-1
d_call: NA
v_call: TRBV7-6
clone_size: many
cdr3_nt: TGTGCCAGCAGCTTAGTCGGCTCACTAGAGACCTACAATGAGCAGTTCTTC
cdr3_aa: CASSLVGSLETYNEQFF

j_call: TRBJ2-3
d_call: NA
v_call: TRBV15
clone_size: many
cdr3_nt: TGTGCCACCAGCAGAGGCGGAGCAGGCACAGATACGCAGTATTTT
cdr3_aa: CATSRGGAGTDTQYF

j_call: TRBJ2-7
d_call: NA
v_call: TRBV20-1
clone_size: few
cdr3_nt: TGCAGTGCTAGCGGTCAGGCAGTCTACGAGCAGTACTTC
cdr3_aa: CSASGQAVYEQYF

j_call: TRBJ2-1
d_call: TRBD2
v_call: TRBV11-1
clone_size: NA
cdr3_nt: TGTGCCAGCAGCTTATGGGGACTAGCGGGAACGGACTACTGGAGTGAGCAGTTCTTC
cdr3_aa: CASSLWGLAGTDYWSEQFF

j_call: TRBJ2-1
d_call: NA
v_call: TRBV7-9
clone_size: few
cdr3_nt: TGTGCCAGCAGTCGGGTCAGCCTTAATGAGCAGTTCTTC
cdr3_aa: CASSRVSLNEQFF

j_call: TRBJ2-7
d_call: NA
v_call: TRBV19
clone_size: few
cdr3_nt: TGTGCCAGTAGTATGACAGGTAGGACGTACGAGCAGTACTTC
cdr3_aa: CASSMTGRTYEQYF

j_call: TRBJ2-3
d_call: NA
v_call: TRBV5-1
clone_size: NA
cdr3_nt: TGCGCCAGCACCCACTTTAGGGGGGGCACAGATACGCAGTATTTT
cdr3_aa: CASTHFRGGTDTQYF

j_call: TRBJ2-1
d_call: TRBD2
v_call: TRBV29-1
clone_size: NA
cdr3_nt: TGCAGCGTTCAGGGACTAGCGGAAACCTACAATGAGCAGTTCTTC
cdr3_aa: CSVQGLAETYNEQFF

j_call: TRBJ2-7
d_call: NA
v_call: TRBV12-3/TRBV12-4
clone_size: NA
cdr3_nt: TGTGCCAGCAGTTTGGGCAGGGACGAGCAGTACTTC
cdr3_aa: CASSLGRDEQYF

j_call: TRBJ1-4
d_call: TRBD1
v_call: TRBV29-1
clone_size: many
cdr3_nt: TGCAGCGTTACGACAGGGGATGAAAAACTGTTTTTT
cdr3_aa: CSVTTGDEKLFF

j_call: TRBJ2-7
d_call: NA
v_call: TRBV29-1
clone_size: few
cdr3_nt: TGCAGCGTTGAACTGGGGGATATGGGCTACGAGCAGTACTTC
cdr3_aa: CSVELGDMGYEQYF

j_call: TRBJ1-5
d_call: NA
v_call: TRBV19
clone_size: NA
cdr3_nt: TGTGCCAGTAGTAGCCAAGACAGGATACAGCCCCAGCATTTT
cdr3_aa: CASSSQDRIQPQHF

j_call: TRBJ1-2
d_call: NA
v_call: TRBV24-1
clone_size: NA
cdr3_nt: TGTGCCACCAGTGATTCGACAGGTCGCGGCTACACCTTC
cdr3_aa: CATSDSTGRGYTF

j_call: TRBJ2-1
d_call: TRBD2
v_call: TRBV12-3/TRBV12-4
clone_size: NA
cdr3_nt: TGTGCCAGCAGTCCTCCGGGACTAGCGGGGTACAATGAGCAGTTCTTC
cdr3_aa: CASSPPGLAGYNEQFF

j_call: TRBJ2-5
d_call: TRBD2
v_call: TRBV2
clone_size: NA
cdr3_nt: TGTGCCAGCAAATCGGGACTAGGCCAAGAGACCCAGTACTTC
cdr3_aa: CASKSGLGQETQYF